The 15 T cell receptor beta chains given below trace back to one sample, sequenced in a study of blood T cell repertoires in COVID-19. The table came from immunoSEQ multiplex PCR; TCRdb's copy has only in-frame clones and leaves some out. Of roughly 500,000 clones listed, about nine tenths are singletons. Sample: PBMCs or T cells enriched from blood (not recorded which). These TCRs come from a woman in her sixties or seventies who had recovered from COVID-19.

The chain combines TRBV14 with TRBJ1-1; D may be TRBD1 (5 bases). Germline lookup yields CDR1 SGHDN and CDR2 FVKESK. V lost 0 bases and J 5 bases, leaving 16 bases between the germline ends. The CDR3 runs to 16 residues. The CDR3 sequence: CASSQEWATARTEAFF. The CDR3 DNA is TGTGCCAGCAGCCAAGAGTGGGCGACAGCGAGGACTGAAGCTTTCTTT.

The chain uses TRBV7-9 and TRBJ2-4; D remains ambiguous. This CDR3 comprises 15 residues. Deletions cut 1 base from V and 1 base from J, with 8 bases between. The germline CDR1 and CDR2 sequences are SEHNR and FQNEAQ (reference sequence). The CDR3 nucleotides read TGTGCCAGCAGCTTAGGGCTAGAGGCCAAAAACATTCAGTACTTC. Its protein product is CASSLGLEAKNIQYF. The entire variable domain, with the rest obtained from reference TRBV7-9 and TRBJ2-4, is as follows: DTGVSQNPRHKITKRGQNVTFRCDPISEHNRLYWYRQTLGQGPEFLTYFQNEAQLEKSRLLSDRFSAERPKGSFSTLEIQRTEQGDSAMYLCASSLGLEAKNIQYFGAGTRLSVL.

The chain is built from TRBV7-8 and TRBJ1-1, with TRBD1 matching 9 bases. V was pared by 6 bases and J by 8 bases, with 10 bases of the junction left unmatched. CDR3 size: 14 residues. Germline V gene lookup returns CDR1 SGHVS and CDR2 FQNEAQ. The CDR3: CASRGGQGRTEAFF. The CDR3 bases are TGTGCCAGCAGGGGAGGACAGGGGCGAACCGAAGCTTTCTTT.

The V and J genes are TRBV12-3 or TRBV12-4 and TRBJ2-2; tentative D call: TRBD1 (5 bases). The length of the CDR3 is 11 residues. V was shortened by 8 bases and J by 8 bases, with 9 bases between the two germline ends. CDR3 coding DNA: TGTGCCAGCCGGAAGGGGGGGGAGCTGTTTTTT. Its translation is CASRKGGELFF.

V usage is TRBV30 and J usage is TRBJ1-1; D not certain. The V end was cut by 5 bases, the J end by 7 bases, with 11 bases between. CDR1 and CDR2 (germline): GTSNPN, SVGIG (reference sequence). The CDR3 runs to 11 residues. The CDR3 loop reads CAWEGGVEAFF. The CDR3 nucleotides are TGTGCCTGGGAGGGTGGAGTTGAAGCTTTCTTT.

For this clone: The sample has other DNA sequences that encode this CDR3 too. The chain combines TRBV10-3 with TRBJ2-3; D unresolved. V gave up 3 bases and J gave up 0 bases, with 10 bases separating them. This CDR3 has 15 amino acids. Germline lookup yields CDR1 ENHRY and CDR2 SYGVKD. CDR3 amino acids: CAISDTRTSTDTQYF. The CDR3 region has the DNA TGTGCCATCAGTGATACACGCACAAGCACAGATACGCAGTATTTT.

The rearrangement joins TRBV6-5 to TRBJ2-1; D call uncertain. The CDR3 totals 15 residues. CDR1 MNHEY and CDR2 SVGAGI come from the germline V gene. Trimming took off 2 bases at V and 1 base at J, with 9 bases between the two ends. CDR3 bases: TGTGCCAGCAGTTACGGCCCTCCATCCTACAATGAGCAGTTCTTC. Translated, it gives CASSYGPPSYNEQFF.

CDR3 DNA sequence: TGTGCCAGCTTCGCGGGGGGCACGAACACCGGGGAGCTGTTTTTT. Translating gives CASFAGGTNTGELFF. The genes are TRBV6-5 and TRBJ2-2, with 8 positions matching TRBD2. This CDR3 spans 15 amino acids. Trimming at V came to 8 bases and at J to 0 bases, leaving 5 bases not matched to a gene. Per germline, CDR1 MNHEY and CDR2 SVGAGI.

This chain links TRBV19 with TRBJ1-2; 9 positions agree with TRBD1. The CDR3 extends over 15 amino acids. V shed 5 bases and J 2 bases; nucleotides not matched to a gene: 6. Germline CDR1 and CDR2: LNHDA and SQIVND (reference sequence). CDR3 amino acids: CASSPQGAGNYGYTF. In DNA form, the CDR3 reads TGTGCCAGTAGTCCACAGGGGGCAGGGAACTATGGCTACACCTTC.

The CDR3 region has the DNA TGTGCCAGTATGGGGGGTCCGCTAGCCAAAAACATTCAGTACTTC. This encodes CASMGGPLAKNIQYF. This sequence joins TRBV19 and TRBJ2-4; tentative D call: TRBD2 (6 bases). V was shortened by 7 bases and J by 0 bases, with 13 bases between the two germline ends. The CDR3 totals 15 residues. The germline V gene has CDR1 LNHDA and CDR2 SQIVND (reference sequence).

The chain uses TRBV21-1 and TRBJ1-1. TRBV21-1 is termed a pseudogene. CDR3 length: 12 amino acids. This CDR3 is CASSSGNTEAFF. The CDR3 DNA is TGTGCCAGCAGCAGCGGGAACACTGAAGCTTTCTTT.

This chain connects TRBV18 to TRBJ2-3; TRBD1 aligns across 7 bases. Germline V CDR1 and CDR2: KGHSH, LQKENI. J was trimmed by 0 bases and V by 3 bases; bases with no gene match: 3. This CDR3 comprises 15 residues. CDR3 protein: CASSPPGQSTDTQYF. Here the CDR3 DNA reads TGTGCCAGCTCACCCCCGGGACAGAGCACAGATACGCAGTATTTT. Full variable domain (remainder filled in from reference TRBV18 and TRBJ2-3): NAGVMQNPRHLVRRRGQEARLRCSPMKGHSHVYWYRQLPEEGLKFMVYLQKENIIDESGMPKERFSAEFPKEGPSILRIQQVVRGDSAAYFCASSPPGQSTDTQYFGPGTRLTVL.

The chain links TRBV25-1 to TRBJ2-3; the match to TRBD1 covers 10 bases. Losses at the gene ends were 4 bases for V and 3 bases for J; bases not matched to a gene: 4. The CDR3 runs to 15 residues. The germline V gene has CDR1 MGHDK and CDR2 SYGVNS. The CDR3 DNA follows: TGTGCCAGCAGTGTTGGACAGGGGGGAACAGATACGCAGTATTTT. Its protein product is CASSVGQGGTDTQYF.

The rearrangement uses TRBV21-1 and TRBJ1-4; the table assigns TRBD1, which was not confirmed against the DNA. TRBV21-1 is a documented pseudogene. The CDR3 is 14 amino acids. CDR3 protein: CASSPGTGAEKLFF. DNA of the CDR3: TGTGCCAGCAGCCCCGGGACAGGGGCTGAAAAACTGTTTTTT.

Concerning this clone itself: The junction does not match germline at one end; this may be a read error. This chain joins TRBV6-5 and TRBJ1-2, with D possibly TRBD1 on 5 matching bases. CDR1 is MNHEY, CDR2 SVGAGI, per germline. The CDR3 contains 13 residues. CDR3 DNA sequence: TGTGCCAGCAGTTACGACAGTAACGATGGCTACACCTTC. Its protein product is CASSYDSNDGYTF.